This T cell receptor (beta chain) originates from a study of blood T cell repertoires in COVID-19. Study context: Samples came from the United States, Italy and Spain, spanning acute and convalescent COVID-19. The analysed material was cDNA or gDNA that came from T cells, B-cell-depleted T cells, or PBMCs.

Original analysis: Reference gene primers were amplified, and this amplification served to estimate nucleated cell counts. Profiled with immunoSEQ multiplex PCR; TCRdb holds only in-frame clones, not every one. V and J calls and clone size are those listed in that table; D and trimming were worked out from the DNA. This table holds 100,000 or so clones, roughly nine tenths found once. The V gene end was trimmed by 1 base and the J gene end by 3 bases; junction bases not matched to a gene: 6. This CDR3 spans 16 amino acids. Germline V CDR1 and CDR2: SGHTA, FQGNSA. The TCR originated in a woman over 75 with acute or convalescent COVID-19. V usage is TRBV7-2 and J usage is TRBJ2-7; 10 bases are a match to TRBD2. The specimen sequenced was peripheral blood. CDR3 in amino acids: CASSLGGLAGDYEQYF. DNA of the CDR3: TGTGCCAGCAGCTTAGGGGGTCTAGCGGGGGACTACGAGCAGTACTTC. The full variable domain, in which reference TRBV7-2 and TRBJ2-7 provide the parts outside the CDR3, is GAGVSQSPSNKVTEKGKDVELRCDPISGHTALYWYRQSLGQGLEFLIYFQGNSAPDKSGLPSDRFSAERTGGSVSTLTIQRTQQEDSAVYLCASSLGGLAGDYEQYFGPGTRLTVT.